The 4 T cell receptor beta chains below all came from one sample that was sequenced in a study of cytomegalovirus exposure and HLA in healthy donors. The PCR was carried out with 60 Vbeta primers and 13 Jbeta primers. Repertoires were generated with immunoSEQ multiplex PCR, while TCRdb's copy carries only in-frame clones and drops some. Of 150,000 to 200,000 clones detected, about 88% appear once; the ten largest clones hold approximately 2%. What was sequenced was PBMCs. The source is a woman aged 18 to 35 in good health and CMV-seronegative.

This chain connects TRBV5-1 to TRBJ2-7; 8 bases are a match to TRBD1. The germline gives CDR1 SGHRS, CDR2 YFSETQ. The CDR3 runs 13 residues. Losses at the gene ends were 3 bases for V and 3 bases for J; bases not matched to a gene: 2. The CDR3 region has the DNA TGCGCCAGCAGCTCAGACAGGGGCTACGAGCAGTACTTC. Its protein is CASSSDRGYEQYF.

V usage is TRBV5-1 and J usage is TRBJ1-1; D is unclear. This CDR3 is built from 14 residues. Trimming cost V 2 bases and J 1 base, with 9 bases left between them. Germline CDR1 reads SGHRS; CDR2 reads YFSETQ. CDR3 sequence: CASSFAAGNTEAFF. CDR3 DNA sequence: TGCGCCAGCAGCTTCGCGGCCGGGAACACTGAAGCTTTCTTT. The variable domain in full, with the rest retrieved from reference TRBV5-1 and TRBJ1-1, is KAGVTQTPRYLIKTRGQQVTLSCSPISGHRSVSWYQQTPGQGLQFLFEYFSETQRNKGNFPGRFSGRQFSNSRSEMNVSTLELGDSALYLCASSFAAGNTEAFFGQGTRLTVV.

V usage is TRBV6-1 and J usage is TRBJ1-1; no clear D. V was shortened by 8 bases and J by 1 base, with 11 bases between the two germline ends. Germline assignment: CDR1 MNHNS and CDR2 SASEGT. This CDR3 has 13 amino acids. The CDR3 loop is CASEAFRNTEAFF. As DNA, the CDR3 is TGTGCCAGCGAGGCATTCAGGAACACTGAAGCTTTCTTT.

The chain joins TRBV13 to TRBJ2-7; 11 nucleotides line up with TRBD1. The CDR3 runs 13 residues. Germline-derived CDR1 and CDR2 are PRHDT and FYEKMQ (reference sequence). The trim removed 5 bases at V and 7 bases at J, leaving 4 bases unmatched. In DNA form, the CDR3 reads TGTGCCAGCAGCGTGGACAGGGGGCGGGAGCAGTACTTC. Protein product: CASSVDRGREQYF. The complete variable domain, with remaining parts taken from reference TRBV13 and TRBJ2-7, reads AAGVIQSPRHLIKEKRETATLKCYPIPRHDTVYWYQQGPGQDPQFLISFYEKMQSDKGSIPDRFSAQQFSDYHSELNMSSLELGDSALYFCASSVDRGREQYFGPGTRLTVT.